This T cell receptor beta chain originates from a study of T cell repertoires in cytomegalovirus infection. Looking at the study overall: Both a matching HLA type and CMV infection were indicated by public TCR beta signatures.

V was pared by 4 bases and J by 6 bases, with 5 bases of the junction left unmatched. The CDR3 totals 15 residues. In germline, CDR1 is MNHEY, CDR2 SMNVEV (reference sequence). The study's findings and limits: There were carriers of CMV plus the relevant HLA, and cumulative public TCR beta family frequency identified them. There were HLA-C-restricted CMV-specific TCR beta clonotypes dominating the ex vivo response.

In this sample, this clonotype turned up a few times. Its cognate antigen is unknown. From the reads, TCRdb called clonotypes with MiXCR, one entry per CDR3 protein. Of a few hundred thousand distinct CDR3 sequences listed, around 18% are singletons. The specimen sequenced was PBMCs. The source of this sequence is a human donor in good health (CMV status not recorded). Some clones in this sample may be carry-over from other donors' samples. The rearrangement joins TRBV27 to TRBJ2-1, with TRBD2 identical over 11 bases. The CDR3 protein is CASSSLAGEGNEQFF. The CDR3 DNA reads TGTGCCAGCAGTTCACTAGCGGGAGAGGGCAATGAGCAGTTCTTC.